This passage covers 30 T cell receptor beta chains from one sample sequenced in a study of blood T cells in healthy people across ages. Using a J-beta primer mix together with a sample-barcoded 5' primer, a second PCR was run for about 7 to 12 cycles. TCRdb independently ran MiXCR on the 5' RACE reads; one entry per CDR3 protein. The sample gives 600,000 to 800,000 distinct CDR3 sequences, over 20% of which show up once; about 3.6% is in the top ten. Sequencing input: blood. The receptors come from a man in his 70s in good health.

The chain has TRBV7-9 and TRBJ2-5; either TRBD1 or TRBD2 may supply D (5 bases each). The DNA end lines up better with TRBJ2-7; the J call may be wrong. Per germline, CDR1 SEHNR and CDR2 FQNEAQ (reference sequence). This CDR3 spans 14 amino acids. This CDR3 reads CASSSGPSYYEQYF. Written as DNA, the CDR3 is TGTGCCAGCAGTTCGGGACCAAGCTACTACGAGCAGTACTTC.

Ten or more counts support this clonotype. The chain employs TRBV6-6 and TRBJ2-2, with no clear D. Germline assignment: CDR1 MNHNY and CDR2 SVGAGI (reference sequence). The CDR3 covers 15 residues. Trimming cost V 4 bases and J 3 bases, with 12 bases left between them. CDR3 nucleotide sequence: TGTGCCAGCAGTTGGAACAGTGCAGACACCGGGGAGCTGTTTTTT. It is translated as CASSWNSADTGELFF.

The gene calls are TRBV29-1 and TRBJ2-5; 9 positions match TRBD1. The end of the DNA is better explained by TRBJ2-7, so the J call may be wrong. CDR1 and CDR2 from the germline V gene are SQVTM and ANQGSEA. This CDR3 comprises 16 residues. CDR3 residues: CSVEVRGDRVPYEQYF. The CDR3 bases are TGCAGCGTTGAAGTTAGAGGGGACAGGGTACCCTACGAGCAGTACTTC.

The rearrangement links TRBV6-1 to TRBJ2-1, with 9 bases aligning to TRBD1. The germline V gene has CDR1 MNHNS and CDR2 SASEGT. The CDR3 is 13 amino acids. Unmatched junction bases numbered 3, after V lost 7 bases and J lost 5 bases. The CDR3, as DNA: TGTGCCAGCAAGAGACAGGGGGACAATGAGCAGTTCTTC. Amino acid sequence: CASKRQGDNEQFF.

This clonotype was observed a handful of times. This chain uses TRBV27 with TRBJ1-1; D unresolved. With 2 bases removed from V and 3 bases from J, the gap between germline ends came to 13 bases. CDR1 and CDR2 (germline): MNHEY, SMNVEV (reference sequence). This CDR3 contains 15 residues. The CDR3: CASSLEGPRYTEAFF. CDR3 nucleotide sequence: TGTGCCAGCAGTTTAGAGGGCCCCAGGTACACTGAAGCTTTCTTT.

The table lists this clonotype with a few counts. V and J are TRBV12-3 or TRBV12-4 and TRBJ2-1; D is uncertain. This CDR3 is built from 16 residues. Trimming stripped 5 bases from V and 2 bases from J, with 16 bases between. Written as DNA, the CDR3 is TGTGCCAGCAGTATAGGATCTGTGAGTACCTACAATGAGCAGTTCTTC. Its translation: CASSIGSVSTYNEQFF.

The V call is TRBV29-1, the J call TRBJ2-5; possibly TRBD1 for D (5 bases). The tail of the sequence fits TRBJ2-1 better, so the J call may be wrong. Germline CDR1 reads SQVTM; CDR2 reads ANQGSEA. The CDR3 sequence is 16 residues long. The CDR3 region is CSVVGRAIQVANEQFF. CDR3 DNA: TGCAGCGTTGTGGGGCGCGCGATCCAGGTGGCGAATGAGCAGTTCTTC.

The chain couples TRBV20-1 to TRBJ2-5; weak D call: TRBD2 (8 bases). With 6 bases removed from V and 5 bases from J, the gap between germline ends came to 19 bases. The CDR3 contains 14 residues. The germline gives CDR1 DFQATT, CDR2 SNEGSKA (reference sequence). This CDR3 is CSAMTLAGQETQYF. CDR3 bases: TGCAGTGCAATGACCTTAGCGGGACAGGAGACCCAGTACTTC.

This clonotype was recorded at least ten times. The chain has TRBV5-5 and TRBJ2-1; D uncertain. Trimming shortened V by 2 bases and J by 1 base, and 10 bases separated the two germline ends. The CDR3 contains 15 residues. Germline V gene sequence: CDR1 SGHKS, CDR2 YYEKEE (reference sequence). CDR3 region: CASSFSSESYNEQFF. The DNA of the CDR3 is TGTGCCAGCAGCTTTTCCTCCGAATCCTACAATGAGCAGTTCTTC.

This clonotype came up a few times. The rearrangement links TRBV7-2 to TRBJ1-1, with 10 bases that match TRBD1. Germline-derived CDR1 and CDR2 are SGHTA and FQGNSA. The CDR3 has 13 residues. J lost 6 bases, V lost 4 bases, and 2 bases had no gene match. CDR3 nucleotide sequence: TGTGCCAGCAGCTCGGGGACAGGGGCTGAAGCTTTCTTT. Protein sequence: CASSSGTGAEAFF.

V gene TRBV7-8 combines with J gene TRBJ2-7; 8 nucleotides agree with TRBD2. The CDR3 has 15 residues. Germline values: CDR1 SGHVS, CDR2 FQNEAQ. J gave up 4 bases and V 0 bases, and 5 bases lay outside the gene matches. CDR3 loop: CASSLATGRDYEQYF. CDR3 DNA sequence: TGTGCCAGCAGCTTAGCGACCGGGAGGGATTACGAGCAGTACTTC.

This clonotype showed up just a few times. The rearrangement joins TRBV20-1 to TRBJ2-7, with 14 bases that match TRBD2. The DNA end lines up better with TRBJ2-1; the J call may be wrong. CDR3 length: 15 amino acids. Germline values: CDR1 DFQATT, CDR2 SNEGSKA (reference sequence). CDR3 in DNA: TGCAGTGCCGCCACGGGACTAGCGGGAGCTAATGAGCAGTTCTTC. It translates to CSAATGLAGANEQFF.

This clonotype occurred a few times. The chain links TRBV7-3 to TRBJ2-1, with unresolved D. The V gene lost 2 bases and the J gene lost 0 bases, with 11 bases spanning the gap. This CDR3 contains 16 residues. The germline V gene encodes CDR1 SGHTA and CDR2 FQGTGA. The CDR3 spells CASSLHRLSSYNEQFF. The CDR3 DNA sequence: TGTGCCAGCAGCTTACACAGATTGAGCTCCTACAATGAGCAGTTCTTC.

This clonotype has a handful of counts. The chain uses TRBV7-8 and TRBJ2-4; D ambiguous. CDR1 is SGHVS, CDR2 FQNEAQ, per germline. V was pared by 1 base and J by 2 bases, with 15 bases between. The CDR3 is 17 residues long. The CDR3 reads CASSLEYARQSKNIQYF. The CDR3 DNA reads TGTGCCAGCAGCTTAGAATATGCGCGTCAGTCCAAAAACATTCAGTACTTC.

The J gene is TRBJ2-5, the V gene TRBV6-6; TRBD1 agrees at 12 bases. The DNA end is more similar to TRBJ2-7, so the J call may be wrong. Germline V CDR1 and CDR2: MNHNY, SVGAGI (reference sequence). This CDR3 has 14 residues. The CDR3 DNA reads TGTGCCAGCAGTCACCGGGACAGGGGGCTCGAGCAGTACTTC. Its translation is CASSHRDRGLEQYF.

This chain connects TRBV20-1 to TRBJ2-1, with TRBD2 matching 13 bases. The CDR3 is made up of 15 amino acids. Trimming at V came to 6 bases and at J to 9 bases, leaving 11 bases not matched to a gene. The germline V gene has CDR1 DFQATT and CDR2 SNEGSKA (reference sequence). The CDR3 DNA follows: TGCAGTGCGGTTTCGGGACTAGCGGGAAGTCGTGAGCAGTTCTTC. It specifies CSAVSGLAGSREQFF.

This clonotype was seen a few times. This rearrangement joins TRBV29-1 to TRBJ2-5; TRBD2 matches at 7 bases. The last part of the DNA fits TRBJ2-1 better; the J call may be wrong. This CDR3 is 14 amino acids long. The germline CDR1 and CDR2 sequences are SQVTM and ANQGSEA. DNA for the CDR3: TGCAGCGTTGATGGAGCGGGACTAACCAATGAGCAGTTCTTC. This gives the protein CSVDGAGLTNEQFF.

This clonotype occurred many times. The chain couples TRBV5-1 to TRBJ1-2; D is undetermined. The CDR3 covers 12 residues. Trimming pared 5 bases from V and 2 bases from J, leaving 7 bases between. Germline-derived CDR1 and CDR2 are SGHRS and YFSETQ. The CDR3 loop reads CASRSTNYGYTF. The CDR3 bases are TGCGCCAGCAGGTCCACAAACTATGGCTACACCTTC.

This clonotype was seen a handful of times. This chain connects TRBV24-1 to TRBJ1-5, with a weak D call TRBD1 (6 bases). CDR1 is KGHDR, CDR2 SFDVKD, per germline. The CDR3 is made up of 15 amino acids. Trimming took off 3 bases at V and 3 bases at J, with 11 bases between the two ends. CDR3 sequence: CATSDAGVDNQPQHF. CDR3 in DNA: TGTGCCACCAGTGATGCAGGGGTAGACAATCAGCCCCAGCATTTT.

This clonotype was seen more than once but under ten times. The chain combines TRBV29-1 with TRBJ2-5, with no clear D. Gene TRBJ2-1 matches the end of the DNA better, so the J call may be wrong. Germline CDR1 and CDR2: SQVTM and ANQGSEA. The CDR3 sequence is 13 residues long. CDR3 residues: CSSCRIACDEQFF. CDR3 nucleotides: TGCAGCTCCTGCCGGATAGCTTGCGATGAGCAGTTCTTC.

Ten or more counts support this clonotype. The chain is built from TRBV20-1 and TRBJ2-7; the match to TRBD1 covers 9 bases. Germline lookup yields CDR1 DFQATT and CDR2 SNEGSKA (reference sequence). J gave up 2 bases and V 1 base, and 0 bases lay outside the gene matches. CDR3 length: 13 amino acids. The CDR3 DNA reads TGCAGTGCTAGAGGACAGGGGGCCTACGAGCAGTACTTC. Amino acids: CSARGQGAYEQYF.

The gene calls are TRBV5-1 and TRBJ2-3; D remains ambiguous. The CDR3 has 13 amino acids. Trimming removed 5 bases from V and 2 bases from J, with 9 bases in between. The germline V gene encodes CDR1 SGHRS and CDR2 YFSETQ. The CDR3 loop is CASSYDSTDTQYF. The CDR3 bases are TGCGCCAGCAGTTATGATTCCACAGATACGCAGTATTTT.

This clonotype was observed a few times. The V call is TRBV20-1, the J call TRBJ2-7; 9 positions agree with TRBD1. J was trimmed by 6 bases and V by 5 bases; bases with no gene match: 8. CDR1 is DFQATT and CDR2 is SNEGSKA in the germline V gene (reference sequence). This CDR3 has 13 amino acids. CDR3 amino acids: CSAHPSTGGEQYF. CDR3 nucleotides: TGCAGTGCTCACCCCTCGACAGGGGGCGAGCAGTACTTC.

This sequence joins TRBV4-1 and TRBJ2-3; the match to TRBD2 covers 10 bases. The CDR3 runs to 16 residues. The germline V gene encodes CDR1 MGHRA and CDR2 YSYEKL. V lost 1 base to trimming and J lost 5 bases; unmatched junction nucleotides: 6. The CDR3 is CASSQVLAGAVDTQYF. The CDR3 DNA follows: TGCGCCAGCAGCCAAGTGCTAGCGGGAGCGGTAGATACGCAGTATTTT.

This clonotype has more than one count but fewer than ten. A much larger clone differs by one base, so this may be a read error. The chain uses TRBV29-1 and TRBJ2-7; 10 nucleotides match TRBD2. Unmatched junction bases numbered 10, after V lost 4 bases and J lost 4 bases. CDR1 and CDR2 from the germline V gene are SQVTM and ANQGSEA. The CDR3 spans 15 residues. CDR3 nucleotide sequence: TGCAGCGTTGCCCCGGGACTAGCGAGTCGGTACGAGCAGTACTTC. This encodes CSVAPGLASRYEQYF.

The rearrangement uses TRBV4-1 and TRBJ1-3, with 7 positions matching TRBD1. V lost 1 base to trimming and J lost 2 bases; unmatched junction nucleotides: 2. The CDR3 loop spans 15 amino acids. Germline V gives CDR1 MGHRA, CDR2 YSYEKL. DNA for the CDR3: TGCGCCAGCAGCCAAGGGCAGGGGGCTGGAAACACCATATATTTT. Protein: CASSQGQGAGNTIYF.

The rearrangement joins TRBV7-8 to TRBJ2-7, with unresolved D. CDR3 length equals 16 residues. Trimming shortened V by 0 bases and J by 3 bases, and 15 bases separated the two germline ends. Germline loops: CDR1 SGHVS, CDR2 FQNEAQ. This CDR3 reads CASSLASFGQIYEQYF. The CDR3 nucleotides read TGTGCCAGCAGCTTAGCCAGTTTCGGGCAGATCTACGAGCAGTACTTC.

The chain carries TRBV6-5 and TRBJ2-7, with unresolved D. Germline V gene data show CDR1 as MNHEY and CDR2 as SVGAGI. V dropped 5 bases and J dropped 4 bases, with 15 bases sitting between them. CDR3 length: 14 residues. In nucleotides, the CDR3 is TGTGCCAGCAGTGCGTCGCTGGGGATTTACGAGCAGTACTTC. It specifies CASSASLGIYEQYF.

A single count supports this clonotype. The junction shows a germline mismatch at one end, possibly a read error. The chain links TRBV7-2 to TRBJ2-3, with D uncertain. Germline-derived CDR1 and CDR2 are SGHTA and FQGNSA. This CDR3 comprises 13 residues. The CDR3 sequence is CASTREIADTQYF. As DNA, the CDR3 is TGTGCCAGCACCCGAGAAATCGCAGATACACAGTATTTT.

The chain combines TRBV29-1 with TRBJ2-2; 10 bases align to TRBD2. With 7 bases clipped from V and 5 bases from J, the junction kept 7 bases outside the gene matches. The CDR3 sequence is 14 residues long. Germline V lookup: CDR1 SQVTM, CDR2 ANQGSEA. The CDR3 loop reads CSAAAGGGTGELFF. CDR3 sequence (DNA): TGCAGCGCCGCAGCGGGAGGGGGGACCGGGGAGCTGTTTTTT.